The subject of this entry is one TCR beta chain. The entry originates in a study of spatial heterogeneity in lung cancer. Study-level background: There were 70 to 80 donors, all of them untreated patients with early-stage non-small cell lung cancer. Taken at a median of around 22 months after resection, follow-up PBMC samples underwent sequencing when available. For the average unique TCR and UMI combination, more than 8.5 occurrences appeared in raw reads.

Looked up from germline, CDR1 is SQVTM and CDR2 is ANQGSEA. V shed 6 bases, J shed 2 bases, and the junction held 16 bases outside the gene matches. The CDR3 is 19 residues long. A single record per CDR3 protein comes from TCRdb applying MiXCR to the 5' RACE reads. The data hold tens of thousands of distinct CDR3 sequences, with 15% to 20% observed a single time. Time point: blood at routine non-recurrence follow-up after resection. The sequenced material consisted of unsorted whole RNA from tumor, nontumor lung or frozen PBMC. The rearrangement joins TRBV29-1 to TRBJ1-4, with TRBD1 matching 12 bases. The sequence derives from a male donor with early-stage non-small cell lung cancer. This specimen was PBMCs, taken at follow-up. This CDR3 reads CSVTIRDRGPKSTNEKLFF. The CDR3 bases are TGCAGCGTAACAATCCGGGACAGGGGGCCAAAATCGACTAATGAAAAACTGTTTTTT. Together with reference TRBV29-1 and TRBJ1-4, the CDR3 gives the full variable domain: SAVISQKPSRDICQRGTSLTIQCQVDSQVTMMFWYRQQPGQSLTLIATANQGSEATYESGFVIDKFPISRPNLTFSTLTVSNMSPEDSSIYLCSVTIRDRGPKSTNEKLFFGSGTQLSVL.